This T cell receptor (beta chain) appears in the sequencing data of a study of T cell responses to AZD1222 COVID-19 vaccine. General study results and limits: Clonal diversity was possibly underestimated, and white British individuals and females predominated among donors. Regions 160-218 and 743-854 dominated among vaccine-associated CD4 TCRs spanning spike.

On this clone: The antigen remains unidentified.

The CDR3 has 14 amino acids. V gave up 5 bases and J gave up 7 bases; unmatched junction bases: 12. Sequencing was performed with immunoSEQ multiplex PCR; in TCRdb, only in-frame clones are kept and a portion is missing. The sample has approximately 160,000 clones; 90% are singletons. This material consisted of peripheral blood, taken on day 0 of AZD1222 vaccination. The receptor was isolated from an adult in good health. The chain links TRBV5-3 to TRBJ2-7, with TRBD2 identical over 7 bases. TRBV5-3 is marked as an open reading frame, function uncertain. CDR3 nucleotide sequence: TGTGCCAGAAGGGGCGGGGGTACAGGACATGAGCAGTACTTC. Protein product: CARRGGGTGHEQYF.